A single sample gave rise to the 23 T cell receptor beta chains below, sequenced in a study of OX40 agonist ivuxolimab in advanced cancers. The protocol was immunoSEQ multiplex PCR, while the TCRdb copy is restricted to in-frame clones and leaves out a portion. The sample lists about 50,000 clones, roughly 86% occurring once. Sequenced here: CD4+ or CD8+ T cells sorted from blood, sampled in a trial of the OX40 agonist ivuxolimab. Receptors originate from an adult with an advanced solid tumor such as melanoma, head and neck, liver or kidney cancer.

This chain links TRBV19 with TRBJ1-5, with TRBD1 as a possible D gene (5 bases). V lost 6 bases and J 1 base, leaving 7 bases between the germline ends. Germline V lookup: CDR1 LNHDA, CDR2 SQIVND (reference sequence). CDR3 length: 13 amino acids. The CDR3 bases are TGTGCCAGTAGACACAGGAGCAATCAGCCCCAGCATTTT. As protein: CASRHRSNQPQHF. Together with reference TRBV19 and TRBJ1-5, the CDR3 gives the full variable domain: DGGITQSPKYLFRKEGQNVTLSCEQNLNHDAMYWYRQDPGQGLRLIYYSQIVNDFQKGDIAEGYSVSREKKESFPLTVTSAQKNPTAFYLCASRHRSNQPQHFGDGTRLSIL.

The chain is built from TRBV5-4 and TRBJ2-1; 12 positions match TRBD2. This CDR3 is 19 amino acids long. Unmatched junction bases numbered 10, after V lost 3 bases and J lost 0 bases. Looked up from germline, CDR1 is SGHNT and CDR2 is YYREEE (reference sequence). CDR3 residues: CASSSNPLAGGPSYNEQFF. The DNA of the CDR3 is TGTGCCAGCAGCTCAAACCCACTAGCGGGGGGCCCCTCCTACAATGAGCAGTTCTTC.

The rearrangement links TRBV6-6 to TRBJ2-3; D not resolved. CDR1 and CDR2 (germline): MNHNY, SVGAGI (reference sequence). Trimming stripped 5 bases from V and 0 bases from J, with 9 bases between. The CDR3 has 14 amino acids. CDR3 amino acids: CASSTVGSTDTQYF. In nucleotides, the CDR3 is TGTGCCAGCAGTACCGTGGGTAGCACAGATACGCAGTATTTT.

The DNA of the CDR3 is TGTGCCAGCTCTTCGATAGGGGGCCGCAATGAGCAGTTCTTC. Encoded protein: CASSSIGGRNEQFF. The V call is TRBV18, the J call TRBJ2-1; TRBD1 matches 7 bases. V lost 6 bases, J lost 6 bases, and 8 bases stayed unmatched. The CDR3 runs 14 residues. From germline, CDR1 is KGHSH and CDR2 LQKENI.

The J gene is TRBJ2-5, the V gene TRBV7-9, with 10 nucleotides matching TRBD2. The CDR3 extends over 15 amino acids. Trimming cost V 6 bases and J 4 bases; bases outside gene matches: 8. CDR1 and CDR2 from the germline V gene are SEHNR and FQNEAQ (reference sequence). CDR3 residues: CASSQAGGPGETQYF. DNA of the CDR3: TGTGCCAGCAGTCAAGCGGGGGGGCCGGGAGAGACCCAGTACTTC.

The gene calls are TRBV27 and TRBJ2-3, with 10 bases fitting TRBD2. J lost 1 base, V lost 3 bases, and 10 bases had no gene match. The CDR3 length is 18 residues. Looked up from germline, CDR1 is MNHEY and CDR2 is SMNVEV (reference sequence). CDR3 region: CASSFKLLAGGRTDTQYF. The CDR3, as DNA: TGTGCCAGCAGTTTTAAACTCTTAGCGGGGGGCCGCACAGATACGCAGTATTTT.

The chain joins TRBV28 to TRBJ2-1; the match to TRBD2 covers 8 bases. Germline CDR1 MDHEN, CDR2 SYDVKM. The CDR3 runs to 16 residues. The V segment lost 5 bases and the J segment 8 bases; nucleotides outside the gene matches: 14. CDR3 nucleotides: TGTGCCAGCAGTACGAGGACTAGCAGCCTGTGGGATGAGCAGTTCTTC. Translation: CASSTRTSSLWDEQFF. Full variable domain (rest looked up from reference TRBV28 and TRBJ2-1): DVKVTQSSRYLVKRTGEKVFLECVQDMDHENMFWYRQDPGLGLRLIYFSYDVKMKEKGDIPEGYSVSREKKERFSLILESASTNQTSMYLCASSTRTSSLWDEQFFGPGTRLTVL.

The V call is TRBV6-1, the J call TRBJ1-2, with 12 positions matching TRBD1. In germline, CDR1 is MNHNS, CDR2 SASEGT. Germline trimming cut 6 bases from V and 7 bases from J; bases unmatched to any gene: 9. This CDR3 spans 15 amino acids. The CDR3 reads CASSYPGQGAIGYTF. The CDR3 bases are TGTGCCAGCAGCTACCCGGGACAGGGGGCAATTGGCTACACCTTC.

With respect to this clone: The junction differs from germline at one of its ends, possibly a read error. Additional DNA sequences in this sample encode the identical CDR3. The J gene is TRBJ2-5, the V gene TRBV6-6; no clear D. This CDR3 has 12 amino acids. Germline CDR1 is MNHNY and CDR2 is SVGAGI (reference sequence). CDR3 region: CASSQSKETQYF. The DNA of the CDR3 is TGTGCCAGCAGCCAGTCAAAAGAGACTCAGTACTTC.

The chain combines TRBV2 with TRBJ2-5; 9 bases are shared with TRBD1. From germline, CDR1 is SNHLY and CDR2 FYNNEI. V shed 6 bases, J shed 5 bases, and the junction held 10 bases outside the gene matches. This CDR3 has 15 residues. CDR3 sequence: CASRGQGRRVETQYF. CDR3 in DNA: TGTGCCAGCAGGGGACAGGGTCGACGGGTGGAGACCCAGTACTTC.

The CDR3 here is CASSPGREFNYGYTF. CDR3 sequence (DNA): TGTGCCAGCTCACCGGGACGAGAATTTAACTATGGCTACACCTTC. The chain has TRBV18 and TRBJ1-2; D may be TRBD1 (5 bases). Germline values: CDR1 KGHSH, CDR2 LQKENI. This CDR3 is 15 amino acids long. V was pared by 3 bases and J by 1 base, with 12 bases between.

V gene TRBV9 combines with J gene TRBJ2-1, with 16 nucleotides matching TRBD2. The CDR3 totals 15 residues. Trimming at V came to 4 bases and at J to 12 bases, leaving 7 bases not matched to a gene. Germline-derived CDR1 and CDR2 are SGDLS and YYNGEE. Here the CDR3 DNA reads TGTGCCAGCAGCCCGGGACTAGCGGGAGGGCCGGCGCAGTTCTTC. This gives the protein CASSPGLAGGPAQFF.

The chain has TRBV9 and TRBJ2-7; 7 bases agree with TRBD2. J lost 0 bases, V lost 3 bases, and 3 bases had no gene match. CDR1 SGDLS and CDR2 YYNGEE come from the germline V gene. This CDR3 contains 14 residues. The CDR3 DNA follows: TGTGCCAGCAGCGCCGGGACTAACTCCTACGAGCAGTACTTC. This translates into CASSAGTNSYEQYF.

V gene TRBV5-6 combines with J gene TRBJ1-2; D is possibly TRBD1 (6 bases). Deletions cut 5 bases from V and 2 bases from J, with 10 bases between. Germline V gene lookup returns CDR1 SGHDT and CDR2 YYEEEE. The CDR3 has 13 residues. DNA for the CDR3: TGTGCCAGCAGGTTCGGACAGAACTATGGCTACACCTTC. Translating gives CASRFGQNYGYTF.

This chain links TRBV7-9 with TRBJ2-7; unclear D gene. This CDR3 is 12 amino acids long. CDR1 SEHNR and CDR2 FQNEAQ come from the germline V gene (reference sequence). V lost 1 base to trimming and J lost 4 bases, with 5 bases between them. CDR3 residues: CASSLDPYEQYF. CDR3 bases: TGTGCCAGCAGCTTAGATCCGTACGAGCAGTACTTC.

In regard to this clone: An end of the junction does not agree with germline; a read error may underlie this. The chain has TRBV19 and TRBJ2-1; possibly TRBD2 for D (5 bases). Germline CDR1 and CDR2: LNHDA and SQIVND (reference sequence). The CDR3 sequence is 13 residues long. The chain's CDR3 is CASNIGLNNEQFF. The CDR3 DNA reads as TGTGCCAGTAATATAGGACTTAACAATGAGCAGTTCTTC.

The V call is TRBV18, the J call TRBJ1-1; TRBD1 agrees at 9 bases. The CDR3 has 15 amino acids. V lost 3 bases to trimming and J lost 0 bases; unmatched junction nucleotides: 2. CDR1 and CDR2 (germline): KGHSH, LQKENI. The CDR3 DNA sequence: TGTGCCAGCTCACCCAGGACAGGGGTGAACACTGAAGCTTTCTTT. Its translation: CASSPRTGVNTEAFF.

The V call is TRBV5-1, the J call TRBJ2-7; 9 nucleotides line up with TRBD2. The CDR3 runs to 16 residues. The germline gives CDR1 SGHRS, CDR2 YFSETQ. Germline trimming cut 4 bases from V and 6 bases from J; bases unmatched to any gene: 14. The CDR3 region has the DNA TGCGCCAGCAGCCTGATGGGAGCGGGGGGTTCTTCCGAGCAGTACTTC. Residues: CASSLMGAGGSSEQYF. The variable domain in full, completed from reference TRBV5-1 and TRBJ2-7, reads KAGVTQTPRYLIKTRGQQVTLSCSPISGHRSVSWYQQTPGQGLQFLFEYFSETQRNKGNFPGRFSGRQFSNSRSEMNVSTLELGDSALYLCASSLMGAGGSSEQYFGPGTRLTVT.

Regarding this clone: Other DNA sequences in the sample encode the same CDR3. The rearrangement links TRBV2 to TRBJ2-5; 11 bases align to TRBD1. The J call is in doubt because the DNA end fits TRBJ2-7 better. The V gene's germline CDR1 is SNHLY and CDR2 FYNNEI. The CDR3 is 15 residues long. The CDR3 DNA reads as TGTGCCAGCAGTGGAGGGACAGGGGGTCTCTACGAGCAGTACTTC. This translates into CASSGGTGGLYEQYF.

The V gene is TRBV27, the J gene TRBJ1-6; D is ambiguous. The germline V and J ends were trimmed by 0 bases and 7 bases, with 7 bases remaining between them. CDR1 and CDR2 from the germline V gene are MNHEY and SMNVEV (reference sequence). CDR3 length: 14 residues. CDR3 DNA: TGTGCCAGCAGTTTATCGGAACAGAATTCACCCCTCCACTTT. It encodes CASSLSEQNSPLHF.

The rearrangement links TRBV7-6 to TRBJ2-1; 10 nucleotides line up with TRBD1. The CDR3 length is 15 residues. The germline gives CDR1 SGHVS, CDR2 FNYEAQ. Trimming cost V 4 bases and J 5 bases; bases outside gene matches: 5. CDR3 residues: CASSSGTGVNNEQFF. In DNA form, the CDR3 reads TGTGCCAGCAGCTCCGGGACAGGGGTCAACAATGAGCAGTTCTTC.

The table lists this clone with a few counts. The chain uses TRBV5-1 and TRBJ2-3; D is perhaps TRBD1 (5 bases). This CDR3 spans 16 amino acids. Germline values: CDR1 SGHRS, CDR2 YFSETQ. V lost 0 bases, J lost 4 bases, and 15 bases lay in between. The CDR3 reads CASSLEIQGLADTQYF. The CDR3 DNA reads TGCGCCAGCAGCTTGGAAATTCAGGGCCTCGCAGATACGCAGTATTTT. Filled out from reference TRBV5-1 and TRBJ2-3, the complete variable domain reads KAGVTQTPRYLIKTRGQQVTLSCSPISGHRSVSWYQQTPGQGLQFLFEYFSETQRNKGNFPGRFSGRQFSNSRSEMNVSTLELGDSALYLCASSLEIQGLADTQYFGPGTRLTVL.

This chain uses TRBV7-4 with TRBJ2-5; no clear D. V was clipped by 7 bases and J by 3 bases, with 9 bases between them. Germline lookup yields CDR1 SGHVT and CDR2 SQSDAQ. The CDR3 loop spans 12 amino acids. DNA for the CDR3: TGTGCCAGCAACCCTAGGGAAGAGACCCAGTACTTC. Encoded protein: CASNPREETQYF.